This is a list of T cell receptor beta chains from one sample in a study of blood T cell repertoires in COVID-19. Assay: immunoSEQ multiplex PCR; the TCRdb copy retains only in-frame clones and omits some. Of about 170,000 clones in the sample, 65% to 80% were seen once. The source material was PBMCs or T cells enriched from blood (not recorded which). Receptors were obtained from a woman aged 70-85 years in a cohort exposed to, infected with or recovered from COVID-19 (not recorded which). Each CDR3 is given with its conserved first and last residue. Fields, in order: J gene, D gene, clone size, V gene, CDR3 DNA, CDR3 protein. The D gene is left open where the match is weak. Clone size is shown for a subset of rows, as once, few, many or a class of expanded clone.

J: TRBJ2-3; D: TRBD2; size: .; V: TRBV11-3; DNA: TGTGCCAGCAGCAATGGCGGGAGCCAAGATACGCAGTATTTT; CDR3: CASSNGGSQDTQYF
J: TRBJ2-7; D: .; size: .; V: TRBV5-6; DNA: TGTGCCAGCAGCTTAGGCCGCCCCGGGGACGAGCAGTACTTC; CDR3: CASSLGRPGDEQYF
J: TRBJ1-5; D: .; size: .; V: TRBV6-2/TRBV6-3; DNA: TGTGCCAGCAGTTACTCGGGGACTTATAGCAATCAGCCCCAGCATTTT; CDR3: CASSYSGTYSNQPQHF
J: TRBJ2-7; D: .; size: few; V: TRBV6-5; DNA: TGTGCCAGCAGTACCACAGGGCGCGACGAGCAGTACTTC; CDR3: CASSTTGRDEQYF
J: TRBJ2-5; D: TRBD1; size: .; V: TRBV2; DNA: TGTGCCAGCAGTCAGGACAGGCAAGAGACCCAGTACTTC; CDR3: CASSQDRQETQYF
J: TRBJ2-1; D: TRBD2; size: .; V: TRBV4-2; DNA: TGTGCCAGCAGCCAAGATATCTCTAGCGGGACTAATGAGCAGTTCTTC; CDR3: CASSQDISSGTNEQFF
J: TRBJ2-1; D: .; size: .; V: TRBV11-1; DNA: TGTGCCAGCAGCGTGAGTCAGGGTAATGAGCAGTTCTTC; CDR3: CASSVSQGNEQFF
J: TRBJ1-6; D: .; size: .; V: TRBV6-4; DNA: TGTGCCAGCAGTGTTGTGTCAGGGTCGAATTCACCCCTCCACTTT; CDR3: CASSVVSGSNSPLHF
J: TRBJ2-1; D: TRBD2; size: .; V: TRBV5-1; DNA: TGCGCCAGCAGCCAGGGACTAGCGGGAGTGAGATTCTTGAATGAGCAGTTCTTC; CDR3: CASSQGLAGVRFLNEQFF
J: TRBJ2-7; D: TRBD2; size: .; V: TRBV4-1; DNA: TGCGCCAGCAGCCGAGGCCTAGCGGGAGCTGGCGAGCAGTACTTC; CDR3: CASSRGLAGAGEQYF
J: TRBJ2-1; D: TRBD2; size: .; V: TRBV7-2; DNA: TGTGCCAGCAGCTTGCTAGCGGCGAGGGGCAATGAGCAGTTCTTC; CDR3: CASSLLAARGNEQFF
J: TRBJ2-7; D: .; size: .; V: TRBV4-1; DNA: TGCGCCAGCAGCCAAGAACAGACACTTAGCTACGAGCAGTACTTC; CDR3: CASSQEQTLSYEQYF
J: TRBJ2-1; D: TRBD2; size: .; V: TRBV2; DNA: TGTGCCAGCAGTGGACAAGGACTAGCGGGAGGGCATGAGCAGTTCTTC; CDR3: CASSGQGLAGGHEQFF
J: TRBJ2-1; D: .; size: once; V: TRBV30; DNA: TGTGCCTGGATTAACAGCGGGTCGTACAATGAGCAGTTCTTC; CDR3: CAWINSGSYNEQFF
J: TRBJ1-4; D: TRBD1; size: .; V: TRBV5-4; DNA: TGTGCCAGCAGCTCGCCATCGGGACAGGGTAATGAAAAACTGTTTTTT; CDR3: CASSSPSGQGNEKLFF